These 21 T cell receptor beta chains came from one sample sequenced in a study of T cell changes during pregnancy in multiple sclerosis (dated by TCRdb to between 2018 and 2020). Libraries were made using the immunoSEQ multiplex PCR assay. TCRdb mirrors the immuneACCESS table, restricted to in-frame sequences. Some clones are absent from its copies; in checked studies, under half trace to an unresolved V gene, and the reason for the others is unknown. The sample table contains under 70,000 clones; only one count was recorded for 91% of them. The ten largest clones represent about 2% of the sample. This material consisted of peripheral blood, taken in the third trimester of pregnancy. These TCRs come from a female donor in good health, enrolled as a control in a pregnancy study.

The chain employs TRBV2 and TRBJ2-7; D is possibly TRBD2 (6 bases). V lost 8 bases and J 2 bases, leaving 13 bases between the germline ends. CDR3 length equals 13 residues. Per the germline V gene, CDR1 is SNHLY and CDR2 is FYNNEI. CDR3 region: CASGARDAYEQYF. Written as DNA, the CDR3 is TGTGCCAGCGGCGCGCGGGATGCCTACGAGCAGTACTTC.

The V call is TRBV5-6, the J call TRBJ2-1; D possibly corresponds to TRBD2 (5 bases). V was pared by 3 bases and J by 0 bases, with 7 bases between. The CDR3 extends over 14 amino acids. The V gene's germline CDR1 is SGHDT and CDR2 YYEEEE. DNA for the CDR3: TGTGCCAGCAGCTGGGAGCTCTCCTACAATGAGCAGTTCTTC. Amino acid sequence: CASSWELSYNEQFF.

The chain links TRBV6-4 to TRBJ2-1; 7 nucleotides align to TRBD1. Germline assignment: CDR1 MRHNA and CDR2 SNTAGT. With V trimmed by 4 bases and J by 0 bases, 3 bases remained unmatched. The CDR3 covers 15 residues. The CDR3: CASSATGSSYNEQFF. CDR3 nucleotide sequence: TGTGCCAGCAGTGCGACAGGGAGCTCCTACAATGAGCAGTTCTTC.

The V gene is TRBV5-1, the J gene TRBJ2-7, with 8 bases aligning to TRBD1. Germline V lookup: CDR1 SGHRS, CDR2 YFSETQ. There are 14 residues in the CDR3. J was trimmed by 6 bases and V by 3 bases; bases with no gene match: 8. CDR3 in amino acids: CASSWSQGAREQYF. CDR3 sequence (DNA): TGCGCCAGCAGCTGGTCTCAGGGGGCGCGCGAGCAGTACTTC.

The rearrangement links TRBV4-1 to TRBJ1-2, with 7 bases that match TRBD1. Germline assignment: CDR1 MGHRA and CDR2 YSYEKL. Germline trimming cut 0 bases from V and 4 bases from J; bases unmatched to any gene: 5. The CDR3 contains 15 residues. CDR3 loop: CASSQDLDRFYGYTF. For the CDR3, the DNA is TGCGCCAGCAGCCAAGACCTGGACAGGTTCTATGGCTACACCTTC.

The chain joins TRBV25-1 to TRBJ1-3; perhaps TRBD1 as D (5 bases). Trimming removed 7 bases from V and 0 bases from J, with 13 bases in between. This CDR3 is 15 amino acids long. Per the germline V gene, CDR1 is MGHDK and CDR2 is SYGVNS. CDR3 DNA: TGTGCCAGCACCTCCCTAGGGGTCTCTGGAAACACCATATATTTT. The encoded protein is CASTSLGVSGNTIYF.

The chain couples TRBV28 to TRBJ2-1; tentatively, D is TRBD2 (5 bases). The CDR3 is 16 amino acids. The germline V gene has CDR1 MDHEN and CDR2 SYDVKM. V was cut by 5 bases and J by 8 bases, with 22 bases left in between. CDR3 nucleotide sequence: TGTGCCAGCAGTAAAACTAGATTTCTATTAGGTCATGAGCAGTTCTTC. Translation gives CASSKTRFLLGHEQFF.

CDR3 loop: CSVRLAADTQYF. DNA of the CDR3: TGCAGCGTTAGACTAGCGGCAGATACGCAGTATTTT. V is TRBV29-1 and J is TRBJ2-3, with 9 bases fitting TRBD2. The germline CDR1 and CDR2 sequences are SQVTM and ANQGSEA. V lost 5 bases, J lost 4 bases, and 1 base stayed unmatched. CDR3 length: 12 amino acids.

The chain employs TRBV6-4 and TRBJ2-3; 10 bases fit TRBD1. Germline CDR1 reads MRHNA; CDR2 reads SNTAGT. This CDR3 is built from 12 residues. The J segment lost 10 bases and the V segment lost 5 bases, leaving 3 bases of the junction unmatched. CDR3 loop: CASSSTGGAQYF. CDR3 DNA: TGTGCCAGCAGTTCGACAGGGGGCGCGCAGTATTTT.

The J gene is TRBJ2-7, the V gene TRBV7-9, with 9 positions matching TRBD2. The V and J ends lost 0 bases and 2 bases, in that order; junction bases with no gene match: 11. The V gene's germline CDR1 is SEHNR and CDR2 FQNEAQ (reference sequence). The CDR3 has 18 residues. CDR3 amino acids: CASSLAGSGGPLAYEQYF. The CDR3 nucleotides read TGTGCCAGCAGCTTAGCGGGTAGCGGGGGACCCTTAGCCTACGAGCAGTACTTC.

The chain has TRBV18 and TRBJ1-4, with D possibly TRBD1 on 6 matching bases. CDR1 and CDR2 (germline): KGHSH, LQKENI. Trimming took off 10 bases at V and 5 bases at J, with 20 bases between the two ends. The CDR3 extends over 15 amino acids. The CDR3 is CATSSGAGENEKLFF. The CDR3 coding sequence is TGTGCCACCTCTTCCGGGGCAGGGGAGAATGAAAAACTGTTTTTT. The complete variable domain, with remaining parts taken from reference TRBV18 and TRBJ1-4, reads NAGVMQNPRHLVRRRGQEARLRCSPMKGHSHVYWYRQLPEEGLKFMVYLQKENIIDESGMPKERFSAEFPKEGPSILRIQQVVRGDSAAYFCATSSGAGENEKLFFGSGTQLSVL.

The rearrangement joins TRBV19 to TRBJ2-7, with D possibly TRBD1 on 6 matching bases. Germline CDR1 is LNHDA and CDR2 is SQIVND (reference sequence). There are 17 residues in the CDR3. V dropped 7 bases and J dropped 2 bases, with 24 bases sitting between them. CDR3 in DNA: TGTGCCAGTACGCGCTCGACAGGTCACAATGGGGCCTACGAGCAGTACTTC. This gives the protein CASTRSTGHNGAYEQYF.

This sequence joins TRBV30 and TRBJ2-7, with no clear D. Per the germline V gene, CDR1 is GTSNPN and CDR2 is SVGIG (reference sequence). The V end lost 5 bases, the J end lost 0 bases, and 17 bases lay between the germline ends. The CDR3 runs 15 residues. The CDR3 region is CAWGCGLQSSYEQYF. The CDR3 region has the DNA TGTGCCTGGGGATGCGGTCTGCAGAGCTCCTACGAGCAGTACTTC.

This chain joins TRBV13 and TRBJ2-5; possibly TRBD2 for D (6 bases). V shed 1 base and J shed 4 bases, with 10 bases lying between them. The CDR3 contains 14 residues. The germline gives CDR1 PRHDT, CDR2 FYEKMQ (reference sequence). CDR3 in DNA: TGTGCCAGCAGCTTAGAGCGGGCGCGAGAGACCCAGTACTTC. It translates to CASSLERARETQYF.

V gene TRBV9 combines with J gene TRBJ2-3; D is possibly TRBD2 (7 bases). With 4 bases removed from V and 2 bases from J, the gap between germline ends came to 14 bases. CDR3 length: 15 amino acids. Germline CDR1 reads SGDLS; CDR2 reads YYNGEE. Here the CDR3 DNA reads TGTGCCAGCAGCCCCCAAGGGGGGGCCACAGATACGCAGTATTTT. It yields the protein CASSPQGGATDTQYF. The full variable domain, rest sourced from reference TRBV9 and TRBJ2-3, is DSGVTQTPKHLITATGQRVTLRCSPRSGDLSVYWYQQSLDQGLQFLIQYYNGEERAKGNILERFSAQQFPDLHSELNLSSLELGDSALYFCASSPQGGATDTQYFGPGTRLTVL.

CDR3 DNA sequence: TGTGCCAGCAGCCAAGTCGGGTCGGTCGAAAAACTGTTTTTT. It translates to CASSQVGSVEKLFF. The V and J genes are TRBV4-2 and TRBJ1-4, with D unclear. Germline V CDR1 and CDR2: LGHNA, YNFKEQ. The CDR3 length is 14 residues. V lost 1 base and J 8 bases, leaving 11 bases between the germline ends.

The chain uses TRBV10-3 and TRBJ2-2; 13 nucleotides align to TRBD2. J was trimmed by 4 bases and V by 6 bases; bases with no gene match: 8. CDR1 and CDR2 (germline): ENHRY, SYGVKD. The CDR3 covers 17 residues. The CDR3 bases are TGTGCCATCAGCCTACTAGCGGGGGGGCCGGGCACCGGGGAGCTGTTTTTT. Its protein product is CAISLLAGGPGTGELFF.

CDR3 residues: CASSIGVQQFF. The CDR3 DNA follows: TGTGCCAGTAGTATAGGAGTACAGCAGTTCTTC. The chain uses TRBV19 and TRBJ2-1; D gene unclear. CDR1 is LNHDA, CDR2 SQIVND, per germline (reference sequence). This CDR3 has 11 amino acids. With 1 base removed from V and 11 bases from J, the gap between germline ends came to 6 bases.

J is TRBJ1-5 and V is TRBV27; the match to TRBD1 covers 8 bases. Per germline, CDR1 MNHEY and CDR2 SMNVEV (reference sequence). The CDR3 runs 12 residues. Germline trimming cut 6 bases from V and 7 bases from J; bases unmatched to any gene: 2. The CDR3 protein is CASRQGGQPQHF. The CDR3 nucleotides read TGTGCCAGCAGACAGGGGGGCCAGCCCCAGCATTTT.

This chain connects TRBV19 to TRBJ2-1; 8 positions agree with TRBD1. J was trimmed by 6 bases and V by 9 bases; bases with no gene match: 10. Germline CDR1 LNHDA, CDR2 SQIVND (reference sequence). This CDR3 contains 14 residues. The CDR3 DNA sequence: TGTGCCAGCGGCGACAGGGGACCTCTCAATGAGCAGTTCTTC. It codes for CASGDRGPLNEQFF.

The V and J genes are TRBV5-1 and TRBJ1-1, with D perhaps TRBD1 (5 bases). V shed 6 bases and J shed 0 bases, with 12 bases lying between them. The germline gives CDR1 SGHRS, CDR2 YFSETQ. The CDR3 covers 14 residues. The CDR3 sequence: CASNRGDLNTEAFF. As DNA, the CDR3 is TGCGCCAGCAACCGGGGGGACTTGAACACTGAAGCTTTCTTT. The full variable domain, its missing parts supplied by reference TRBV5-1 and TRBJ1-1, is KAGVTQTPRYLIKTRGQQVTLSCSPISGHRSVSWYQQTPGQGLQFLFEYFSETQRNKGNFPGRFSGRQFSNSRSEMNVSTLELGDSALYLCASNRGDLNTEAFFGQGTRLTVV.